One T cell receptor beta chain is described in this entry. This entry is derived from a study of shared clonotypes between healthy human individuals. Some clones are missing from TCRdb's copy, which holds only in-frame ones; the method was immunoSEQ multiplex PCR. The table records about half a million clones, approximately 79% of them present only once. This sequence originates from a woman aged 40 to 50 in good health. Some clones in this sample may be carry-over from other donors' samples. Sample: PBMCs.

CDR3 in DNA: TGTGCCAGCAGACTAGGGTCCGGGGCAGCCACTGAAGCTTTCTTT. Its protein product is CASRLGSGAATEAFF. The chain uses TRBV28 and TRBJ1-1, with a possible D match to TRBD1 (5 bases). V was pared by 6 bases and J by 4 bases, with 18 bases between. This CDR3 contains 15 residues. Germline CDR1 is MDHEN and CDR2 is SYDVKM.